Described below is a single TCR beta chain sequence and its context. Its matching antigen is unknown. The RNA input was roughly 0.5 to 1 ug, and it was reverse transcribed with random hexamers. A multiplex approach, immunoSEQ multiplex PCR, amplified TCR beta CDR3 across 54 Vbeta and 13 Jbeta. TCRdb re-called the immunoSEQ multiplex PCR reads through MiXCR, storing one row per CDR3 protein. The sample holds 95,000 to 150,000 distinct CDR3 sequences, over 95% seen once. The sequenced target, TCR beta, came from blood CD8+ and CD4+ T cells. This entry is derived from a study of CD8 T cells in Susac syndrome. Overall study context: Susac syndrome patients were untreated, on corticosteroids with some adding intravenous immunoglobulin, or on intravenous immunoglobulin only.

Whole-study results and caveats: Susac syndrome CD4+ T cell repertoires showed no clonal expansion.

Germline V gene lookup returns CDR1 MGHRA and CDR2 YSYEKL. The V end was cut by 0 bases, the J end by 5 bases, with 16 bases between. CDR3 length: 16 residues. The specimen was CD4+ T cells from PBMCs. The chain joins TRBV4-1 to TRBJ1-1; a weak D match, TRBD1 (6 bases). The receptor was derived from a human donor with Susac syndrome. DNA of the CDR3: TGCGCCAGCAGCCAAGAGGCCCGGGGGCCTCGAACTGAAGCTTTCTTT. It translates to CASSQEARGPRTEAFF.